A single sample is the source of the 17 T cell receptor beta chains below, sequenced in a study of cytomegalovirus exposure and HLA in healthy donors. The PCR used 60 Vbeta and 13 Jbeta primers. TCRdb keeps only in-frame clones here, not all; method: immunoSEQ multiplex PCR. The sample consists of about 130,000 clones, around 81% of them appearing once. The specimen sequenced was PBMCs. These receptor sequences come from a man between 18 and 29 years old in good health and CMV-seronegative.

V is TRBV5-1 and J is TRBJ1-5, with TRBD1 matching 9 bases. Germline lookup yields CDR1 SGHRS and CDR2 YFSETQ. The ends lost 0 bases at V and 3 bases at J; junction bases unmatched: 4. The CDR3 is 16 residues long. The CDR3 loop is CASSLGDRENNQPQHF. CDR3 DNA sequence: TGCGCCAGCAGCTTGGGGGACAGGGAAAACAATCAGCCCCAGCATTTT.

This chain connects TRBV7-9 to TRBJ2-5; D is undetermined. Trimming pared 1 base from V and 5 bases from J, leaving 14 bases between. Germline CDR1 and CDR2: SEHNR and FQNEAQ (reference sequence). This CDR3 has 15 amino acids. CDR3 nucleotide sequence: TGTGCCAGCAGCTTAGAGTTACCGAGTCGGGAGACCCAGTACTTC. Translated, it gives CASSLELPSRETQYF.

V gene TRBV27 combines with J gene TRBJ1-6; possibly TRBD1 for D (6 bases). This CDR3 is built from 16 residues. Germline V gives CDR1 MNHEY, CDR2 SMNVEV (reference sequence). The ends were cut back, 2 bases at V and 7 bases at J, with 15 bases in the middle. CDR3 DNA sequence: TGTGCCAGCAGTTTAAGCCCCGGGACACCCAATTCACCCCTCCACTTT. Amino acids: CASSLSPGTPNSPLHF.

The V call is TRBV7-6, the J call TRBJ1-2; 7 bases fit TRBD1. The CDR3 spans 15 residues. The ends lost 5 bases at V and 8 bases at J; junction bases unmatched: 14. Looked up from germline, CDR1 is SGHVS and CDR2 is FNYEAQ. The DNA of the CDR3 is TGTGCCAGCAGCACAGGGGAGACAGGGATGGGGGGCTACACCTTC. This translates into CASSTGETGMGGYTF.

This chain joins TRBV28 and TRBJ1-5; D remains unclear. CDR3 length: 12 residues. Germline V gene sequence: CDR1 MDHEN, CDR2 SYDVKM. The ends were cut back, 6 bases at V and 9 bases at J, with 12 bases in the middle. CDR3 in DNA: TGTGCCAGCAGACAAGAGGTTGGGCCCCAGCATTTT. Amino acid sequence: CASRQEVGPQHF.

This clone was counted between two and nine times. In DNA, the CDR3 is TGTGCCAGCAGCTTGAACCTTGTCACAGAGAATGAAAAACTGTTTTTT. It codes for CASSLNLVTENEKLFF. V gene TRBV5-6 combines with J gene TRBJ1-4; D remains unclear. CDR1 and CDR2 from the germline V gene are SGHDT and YYEEEE. With 1 base removed from V and 5 bases from J, the gap between germline ends came to 15 bases. The CDR3 covers 16 residues.

The J gene is TRBJ1-1, the V gene TRBV9; 11 bases map to TRBD1. The trim removed 0 bases at V and 3 bases at J, leaving 7 bases unmatched. Germline CDR1 SGDLS, CDR2 YYNGEE. The CDR3 totals 17 residues. The CDR3 DNA sequence: TGTGCCAGCAGCGTAGCTTCGGACAGGGGGCAGGACACTGAAGCTTTCTTT. Translation: CASSVASDRGQDTEAFF.

This chain joins TRBV30 and TRBJ2-7, with TRBD2 as a possible D gene (6 bases). From germline, CDR1 is GTSNPN and CDR2 SVGIG (reference sequence). V dropped 1 base and J dropped 0 bases, with 13 bases sitting between them. This CDR3 is built from 15 residues. The CDR3 region is CAWSAGTGNSYEQYF. The CDR3, as DNA: TGTGCCTGGAGTGCCGGGACTGGGAACTCCTACGAGCAGTACTTC.

The table lists this clone with a few counts. The chain combines TRBV10-3 with TRBJ1-1; TRBD1 is a possible D gene (6 bases). The CDR3 spans 13 residues. V was trimmed by 8 bases and J by 0 bases, leaving 10 bases between them. Per the germline V gene, CDR1 is ENHRY and CDR2 is SYGVKD. The CDR3 reads CAIGTQVNTEAFF. DNA for the CDR3: TGTGCCATCGGGACACAGGTGAACACTGAAGCTTTCTTT.

The rearrangement joins TRBV5-6 to TRBJ1-1, with D hard to call. Per the germline V gene, CDR1 is SGHDT and CDR2 is YYEEEE. Trimming removed 3 bases at V and 7 bases at J, with 10 bases between. The CDR3 covers 12 residues. CDR3 coding DNA: TGTGCCAGCAGCTGGAGACTTAGTGAAGCTTTCTTT. This encodes CASSWRLSEAFF.

The chain uses TRBV30 and TRBJ1-2, with TRBD1 matching over 7 bases. J was trimmed by 7 bases and V by 0 bases; bases with no gene match: 8. Germline CDR1 GTSNPN, CDR2 SVGIG (reference sequence). This CDR3 is built from 14 residues. The CDR3 DNA reads as TGTGCCTGGAGTGTACTGGAGGGGGCCAGTGGCTACACCTTC. Its protein is CAWSVLEGASGYTF.

J is TRBJ1-2 and V is TRBV6-1, with D possibly TRBD1 on 5 matching bases. The ends were cut back, 3 bases at V and 10 bases at J, with 21 bases in the middle. The CDR3 runs to 15 residues. Germline CDR1 MNHNS, CDR2 SASEGT. The CDR3: CASSDAGGSVEVYTF. As DNA, the CDR3 is TGTGCCAGCAGTGACGCCGGGGGAAGTGTCGAGGTCTACACCTTC.

The chain has TRBV7-9 and TRBJ2-2; D gene uncertain. With 4 bases removed from V and 2 bases from J, the gap between germline ends came to 2 bases. The CDR3 runs to 12 residues. Germline assignment: CDR1 SEHNR and CDR2 FQNEAQ (reference sequence). The CDR3 DNA follows: TGTGCCAGCAGCTCAAACACCGGGGAGCTGTTTTTT. This gives the protein CASSSNTGELFF.

In its sample, this clone was seen a few times. The V call is TRBV10-1, the J call TRBJ2-5; D not certain. The CDR3 totals 13 residues. The V gene's germline CDR1 is WNHNN and CDR2 SYGVQD (reference sequence). With 4 bases removed from V and 0 bases from J, the gap between germline ends came to 6 bases. The CDR3 coding sequence is TGCGCCAGCAGTGCCTCTTACCAAGAGACCCAGTACTTC. It specifies CASSASYQETQYF.

The chain uses TRBV30 and TRBJ1-6, with D tentatively TRBD1 (6 bases). V was cut by 0 bases and J by 7 bases, with 13 bases left in between. Germline V gene data show CDR1 as GTSNPN and CDR2 as SVGIG (reference sequence). The CDR3 spans 15 residues. The CDR3 DNA follows: TGTGCCTGGAGTGTACAGGGTCGGAGGAATTCACCCCTCCACTTT. Encoded protein: CAWSVQGRRNSPLHF.

In DNA form, the CDR3 reads TGTGCCAGCAGCCCTATCGGAGACAGGTGGAGTGGCTACACCTTC. The encoded protein is CASSPIGDRWSGYTF. The chain combines TRBV7-2 with TRBJ1-2; D perhaps matches TRBD1 (6 bases). Germline V lookup: CDR1 SGHTA, CDR2 FQGNSA. The CDR3 contains 15 residues. Trimming took 5 bases from V and 7 from J, leaving 20 bases between them.

V is TRBV9 and J is TRBJ1-2; D unclear. The length of the CDR3 is 12 residues. V lost 0 bases, J lost 4 bases, and 4 bases lay in between. Germline values: CDR1 SGDLS, CDR2 YYNGEE. The CDR3 nucleotides are TGTGCCAGCAGCGTAGGTCGCTATGGCTACACCTTC. Translating it yields CASSVGRYGYTF. Supplemented by reference TRBV9 and TRBJ1-2, the full variable domain reads DSGVTQTPKHLITATGQRVTLRCSPRSGDLSVYWYQQSLDQGLQFLIQYYNGEERAKGNILERFSAQQFPDLHSELNLSSLELGDSALYFCASSVGRYGYTFGSGTRLTVV.